A selection of T cell receptor beta chains follows, all from one sample in a study of control samples from healthy donors and cancer patients. Generated by immunoSEQ multiplex PCR, the TCRdb table keeps only in-frame clones and is missing some. The sample contains 100,000 to 150,000 clones, about 93% of which appear only once. The sequenced sample consisted of blood. These receptors were taken from a man aged 35 to 55 in good health. Both conserved end residues are part of each CDR3. The order of the fields is clone size, V gene, CDR3 length, J gene, D gene, CDR3 protein, CDR3 DNA. The D gene is left open where the match is weak. Only part of the rows carry a size: once, few, many, or a class if the clone is expanded.

-	TRBV25-1	14	TRBJ1-2	-	CASSEFRDPDGYTF	TGTGCCAGCAGTGAATTTCGGGATCCGGATGGCTACACCTTC
once	TRBV7-3	15	TRBJ2-1	TRBD2	CASSFGLAPYNEQFF	TGTGCCAGCAGCTTCGGACTAGCGCCCTACAATGAGCAGTTCTTC
once	TRBV7-8	14	TRBJ2-7	-	CASSLSNVQGEQYF	TGTGCCAGCAGCCTATCCAACGTCCAGGGCGAGCAGTACTTC
-	TRBV13	18	TRBJ2-2	-	CASSLGALGDANTGELFF	TGTGCCAGCAGCTTGGGGGCCTTGGGGGACGCGAACACCGGGGAGCTGTTTTTT
-	TRBV4-2	19	TRBJ2-6	TRBD2	CASSQDQETSGSGANVLTF	TGTGCCAGCAGCCAAGATCAGGAGACTAGCGGCTCTGGGGCCAACGTCCTGACTTTC
few	TRBV6-5	13	TRBJ1-1	-	CASGRTERTEAFF	TGTGCCAGCGGCCGGACAGAGAGGACTGAAGCTTTCTTT
-	TRBV2	11	TRBJ1-6	-	CASSDLTPLHF	TGTGCCAGCAGTGATCTGACACCCCTCCACTTT
-	TRBV11-1	14	TRBJ2-4	-	CASSLSQEVNIQYF	TGTGCCAGCAGCTTGTCACAGGAGGTAAACATTCAGTACTTC
-	TRBV25-1	17	TRBJ1-1	-	CASSDLLQGGGSTEAFF	TGTGCCAGCAGTGACCTATTGCAGGGAGGTGGGAGCACTGAAGCTTTCTTT
-	TRBV5-1	13	TRBJ2-7	-	CASSLGVPYEQYF	TGCGCCAGCAGCTTGGGCGTTCCCTACGAGCAGTACTTC
-	TRBV2	14	TRBJ1-1	TRBD1	CASVADRVNTEAFF	TGTGCCAGCGTGGCGGACAGGGTGAACACTGAAGCTTTCTTT
once	TRBV30	14	TRBJ1-1	TRBD1	CAWSAGQGGTEAFF	TGTGCCTGGAGCGCGGGACAGGGTGGAACTGAAGCTTTCTTT
-	TRBV28	15	TRBJ1-1	TRBD1	CASSQDPDRAYQAFF	TGTGCCAGCAGTCAGGACCCGGACAGGGCATATCAAGCTTTCTTT
-	TRBV11-2	18	TRBJ2-7	-	CASSLVFRQTKNLYEQYF	TGTGCCAGCAGCTTAGTGTTCAGACAGACCAAGAATCTCTACGAGCAGTACTTC
-	TRBV19	15	TRBJ2-3	-	CASSFGGWIADTQYF	TGTGCCAGTAGTTTTGGGGGGTGGATCGCAGATACGCAGTATTTT
-	TRBV6-1	17	TRBJ2-1	TRBD1	CASSGRDRGRPYNEQFF	TGTGCCAGCAGTGGCCGGGACAGGGGGCGACCCTACAATGAGCAGTTCTTC
-	TRBV5-6	14	TRBJ2-5	TRBD2	CASSRLAGGETQYF	TGTGCCAGCAGCCGACTAGCGGGGGGAGAGACCCAGTACTTC
-	TRBV7-9	13	TRBJ2-5	-	CASSIQNQETQYF	TGTGCCAGCAGCATACAGAATCAAGAGACCCAGTACTTC
-	TRBV28	14	TRBJ1-2	-	CASRLVGGLYGYTF	TGTGCCAGCAGGCTGGTGGGCGGTCTCTATGGCTACACCTTC
-	TRBV5-4	16	TRBJ1-3	-	CASSPGGGFSGNTIYF	TGTGCCAGCAGCCCTGGCGGCGGCTTCTCTGGAAACACCATATATTTT
-	TRBV28	13	TRBJ1-2	-	CASSSTGTGGYTF	TGTGCCAGCAGTTCAACCGGGACTGGTGGCTACACCTTC
-	TRBV7-2	15	TRBJ2-2	-	CASSLSPGPTGELFF	TGTGCCAGCAGCTTATCTCCGGGACCTACCGGGGAGCTGTTTTTT
-	TRBV5-1	15	TRBJ1-2	-	CASSLDSGSSLGYTF	TGCGCCAGCAGCTTGGATTCGGGGTCGAGTCTTGGCTACACCTTC
-	TRBV7-6	17	TRBJ2-3	TRBD2	CASSLATPGGPTDTQYF	TGTGCCAGCAGCTTGGCTACCCCGGGGGGGCCCACAGATACGCAGTATTTT
-	TRBV20-1	11	TRBJ2-5	-	CSASLIETQYF	TGCAGTGCTAGTCTTATAGAGACCCAGTACTTC
-	TRBV2	16	TRBJ1-6	TRBD1	CASSEALGQGYSPLHF	TGTGCCAGCAGTGAAGCTTTGGGACAGGGGTATTCACCCCTCCACTTT
-	TRBV9	15	TRBJ1-3	-	CASSVYGSSGNTIYF	TGTGCCAGCAGCGTGTATGGTAGCTCTGGAAACACCATATATTTT
-	TRBV28	12	TRBJ1-5	-	CASRNYGKPQHF	TGTGCCAGCAGAAACTACGGAAAGCCCCAGCATTTT
few	TRBV10-2	13	TRBJ2-1	TRBD2	CASSSRGGNEQFF	TGCGCCAGCAGCTCTCGGGGGGGGAATGAGCAGTTCTTC
few	TRBV7-8	14	TRBJ1-1	-	CASSSLSGRAEAFF	TGTGCCAGCAGCTCCCTAAGTGGACGGGCTGAAGCTTTCTTT
-	TRBV19	15	TRBJ2-5	TRBD2	CASRTSGGRGETQYF	TGTGCCAGTCGGACTAGCGGGGGCCGGGGAGAGACCCAGTACTTC
once	TRBV2	12	TRBJ2-1	TRBD1	CASRRQGNEQFF	TGTGCCAGCAGGAGACAGGGGAATGAGCAGTTCTTC
-	TRBV9	19	TRBJ1-2	TRBD1	CASSTKTGTGGWGDYGYTF	TGTGCCAGCAGCACTAAAACCGGGACAGGGGGCTGGGGAGACTATGGCTACACCTTC
-	TRBV15	13	TRBJ2-5	TRBD1	CATSRQGGETQYF	TGTGCCACCAGCCGACAGGGCGGGGAGACCCAGTACTTC
-	TRBV6-2/TRBV6-3	14	TRBJ2-5	-	CASRQIGGQETQYF	TGTGCCAGCCGCCAGATCGGCGGACAAGAGACCCAGTACTTC
-	TRBV5-1	16	TRBJ1-4	-	CASSLGIQATNEKLFF	TGCGCCAGCAGCTTGGGGATTCAAGCAACTAATGAAAAACTGTTTTTT
-	TRBV10-2	15	TRBJ1-5	-	CASSETTGANQPQHF	TGCGCCAGCAGTGAGACGACAGGAGCTAATCAGCCCCAGCATTTT
once	TRBV19	17	TRBJ2-3	TRBD1	CASATGDKPIVLDTQYF	TGTGCCAGTGCGACAGGGGACAAGCCAATCGTTCTGGATACGCAGTATTTT
once	TRBV6-1	15	TRBJ2-3	-	CASSEARIRTDTQYF	TGTGCCAGCAGTGAAGCAAGAATCCGTACAGATACGCAGTATTTT
-	TRBV9	14	TRBJ2-5	-	CASSYAVGVETQYF	TGTGCCAGCAGCTATGCCGTTGGGGTGGAGACCCAGTACTTC
-	TRBV19	12	TRBJ1-2	-	CASSFGGEGYTF	TGTGCCAGTAGTTTCGGGGGGGAAGGCTACACCTTC
-	TRBV4-2	15	TRBJ1-1	TRBD1	CASSQTGQGGTEAFF	TGTGCCAGCAGCCAAACAGGACAGGGTGGAACTGAAGCTTTCTTT
-	TRBV5-1	15	TRBJ2-7	TRBD1	CASKVGTGYSYEQYF	TGCGCCAGCAAAGTGGGGACAGGGTACTCCTACGAGCAGTACTTC
few	TRBV10-3	14	TRBJ2-1	TRBD2	CATKPGTSLWEQFF	TGTGCCACGAAGCCCGGGACTAGCTTATGGGAGCAGTTCTTC
-	TRBV5-6	15	TRBJ1-2	-	CASSFRDRPNYGYTF	TGTGCCAGCAGCTTCCGCGACAGGCCTAACTATGGCTACACCTTC
-	TRBV15	15	TRBJ2-6	-	CATSRGTAGANVLTF	TGTGCCACCAGCCGGGGGACCGCCGGGGCCAACGTCCTGACTTTC
-	TRBV7-9	11	TRBJ2-7	-	CASSLSYEQYF	TGTGCCAGCAGTTTAAGCTACGAGCAGTACTTC
-	TRBV5-6	16	TRBJ2-7	TRBD2	CASSFSARTSGGEQYF	TGTGCCAGCAGCTTTTCGGCTAGGACTAGCGGGGGCGAGCAGTACTTC
-	TRBV10-3	12	TRBJ2-2	-	CAISESNGELFF	TGTGCCATCAGTGAGTCGAATGGGGAGCTGTTTTTT
-	TRBV3-1/TRBV3-2	15	TRBJ2-1	TRBD1	CASSRTGVKDNEQFF	TGTGCCAGCAGTCGGACAGGGGTGAAGGACAATGAGCAGTTCTTC
-	TRBV12-3/TRBV12-4	11	TRBJ1-3	-	CASSLTGTIYF	TGTGCCAGCAGTTTGACCGGCACCATATATTTT
-	TRBV3-1/TRBV3-2	12	TRBJ1-5	TRBD1	CAIDRGWQPQHF	TGTGCCATTGACAGGGGGTGGCAGCCCCAGCATTTT
-	TRBV7-9	10	TRBJ1-1	-	CASSLAEAFF	TGTGCCAGCAGCTTAGCGGAAGCTTTCTTT
-	TRBV19	16	TRBJ2-1	-	CASSSTRLSSYNEQFF	TGTGCCAGTAGTAGTACCCGCCTAAGCTCCTACAATGAGCAGTTCTTC
-	TRBV6-1	15	TRBJ2-1	-	CASSVPGGGLSEQFF	TGTGCCAGCAGTGTTCCAGGTGGGGGGTTAAGTGAGCAGTTCTTC
-	TRBV7-2	12	TRBJ1-2	-	CASSPGTYGYTF	TGTGCCAGCAGCCCTGGGACCTATGGCTACACCTTC
-	TRBV19	14	TRBJ1-1	-	CASTLTNRATEAFF	TGTGCCAGTACCCTTACTAACAGGGCCACTGAAGCTTTCTTT
few	TRBV24-1	13	TRBJ1-1	-	CATSDPHSGEAFF	TGTGCCACCAGTGATCCACATTCGGGGGAAGCTTTCTTT
once	TRBV6-6	16	TRBJ1-5	TRBD1	CASSATGVGGNQPQHF	TGTGCCAGCAGTGCGACAGGGGTAGGTGGCAATCAGCCCCAGCATTTT